The rows below give T cell receptor beta chains drawn from one sample of a study of control samples from healthy donors and cancer patients. Profiled with immunoSEQ multiplex PCR; TCRdb holds only in-frame clones, not every one. The repertoire consists of over 90,000 clones, with around nine tenths occurring once and the leading ten covering approximately 19%. Input material: PBMCs. These TCRs come from a man aged 55 to 70 with lung cancer. CDR3s include the opening cysteine and the closing phenylalanine or tryptophan. A D gene is named only where the DNA matches it firmly. The size field is filled for only some rows; it gives once, few, many or a size class.

V	J	length	size	D	CDR3	DNA
TRBV7-9	TRBJ1-1	14	.	.	CASSLALKNTEAFF	TGTGCCAGCAGCTTAGCTTTAAAGAACACTGAAGCTTTCTTT
TRBV2	TRBJ2-2	15	.	.	CASSGQGGNTGELFF	TGTGCCAGCAGTGGACAGGGAGGGAACACCGGGGAGCTGTTTTTT
TRBV10-3	TRBJ2-1	14	.	.	CAISNSAGNNEQFF	TGTGCCATCAGCAATTCGGCGGGGAACAATGAGCAGTTCTTC
TRBV28	TRBJ1-5	14	.	.	CASSLIQGHQPQHF	TGTGCCAGCAGTTTGATACAGGGACATCAGCCCCAGCATTTT
TRBV11-3	TRBJ2-3	15	.	.	CASSFRRLAADTQYF	TGTGCCAGCAGCTTTAGGAGGCTAGCAGCAGATACGCAGTATTTT
TRBV7-2	TRBJ2-4	14	.	.	CASSLGQSRNIQYF	TGTGCCAGCAGCTTAGGACAGTCGAGGAACATTCAGTACTTC
TRBV4-1	TRBJ2-6	17	few	.	CASSQDGLSSGANVLTF	TGCGCCAGCAGCCAAGACGGCCTGAGCTCTGGGGCCAACGTCCTGACTTTC
TRBV28	TRBJ1-2	13	.	TRBD1	CASRTDRNYGYTF	TGTGCCAGCAGGACGGACAGGAACTATGGCTACACCTTC
TRBV2	TRBJ2-3	15	.	TRBD2	CASSSSGARTDTQYF	TGTGCCAGCAGTTCTAGCGGGGCCCGAACAGATACGCAGTATTTT
TRBV4-1	TRBJ1-6	18	.	TRBD1	CASSQFTGVSSYNSPLHF	TGCGCCAGCAGCCAATTCACAGGGGTAAGCTCCTATAATTCACCCCTCCACTTT
TRBV6-5	TRBJ1-2	13	.	.	CASRVVSNYGYTF	TGTGCCAGCAGAGTTGTTTCCAACTATGGCTACACCTTC
TRBV9	TRBJ2-7	14	.	.	CASSVQAHSYEQYF	TGTGCCAGCAGCGTACAGGCCCACTCCTACGAGCAGTACTTC
TRBV10-3	TRBJ2-3	13	.	.	CATEDGPTDTQYF	TGTGCCACAGAGGACGGCCCCACAGATACGCAGTATTTT
TRBV11-1	TRBJ2-5	13	.	.	CASGYTPQETQYF	TGTGCCAGCGGATACACCCCCCAAGAGACCCAGTACTTC
TRBV7-2	TRBJ2-5	17	once	TRBD2	CASSPQPGLAGAETQYF	TGTGCCAGCAGCCCACAGCCGGGACTAGCGGGGGCAGAGACCCAGTACTTC
TRBV24-1	TRBJ2-5	15	.	.	CATSDPRGTGETQYF	TGTGCCACCAGTGATCCTCGGGGTACCGGAGAGACCCAGTACTTC
TRBV30	TRBJ2-6	18	.	TRBD1	CAWSQMGQYSLRANVLTF	TGTGCCTGGAGCCAAATGGGACAGTACAGTCTGAGGGCCAACGTCCTGACTTTC
TRBV6-5	TRBJ1-2	14	.	.	CASSKTGFGYGYTF	TGTGCCAGCAGTAAAACAGGGTTCGGCTATGGCTACACCTTC
TRBV12-5	TRBJ2-2	19	.	.	CASGFWDSVDRHNTGELFF	TGTGCTAGTGGTTTCTGGGATAGTGTGGACAGACATAACACCGGGGAGCTGTTTTTT
TRBV5-1	TRBJ2-3	17	.	TRBD2	CASGLAGGGGSTDTQYF	TGCGCCAGCGGACTAGCGGGGGGCGGAGGTAGCACAGATACGCAGTATTTT
TRBV5-8	TRBJ2-5	16	.	.	CASSLGTGTDQETQYF	TGTGCCAGCAGCTTGGGCACCGGAACAGACCAAGAGACCCAGTACTTC
TRBV11-3	TRBJ1-3	14	.	TRBD1	CASRDRSSGNTIYF	TGTGCCAGCAGGGACAGGTCCTCTGGAAACACCATATATTTT
TRBV6-5	TRBJ2-5	15	.	.	CASSTGGGLGETQYF	TGTGCCAGCAGCACTGGTGGGGGGCTTGGGGAGACCCAGTACTTC
TRBV6-2/TRBV6-3	TRBJ1-6	14	.	.	CASSYGQGNSPLHF	TGTGCCAGCAGTTACGGGCAGGGGAATTCACCCCTCCACTTT
TRBV25-1	TRBJ2-3	15	.	.	CASSRGIVSRDTQYF	TGTGCCAGCAGTCGAGGTATAGTCTCACGGGATACGCAGTATTTT
TRBV10-2	TRBJ2-3	18	.	TRBD2	CASSEFSSGGAGTDTQYF	TGCGCCAGCAGTGAGTTCTCTAGCGGGGGCGCTGGCACAGATACGCAGTATTTT
TRBV27	TRBJ2-6	15	.	TRBD1	CASSYRGPGANVLTF	TGTGCCAGCAGTTACAGGGGGCCCGGGGCCAACGTCCTGACTTTC
TRBV6-6	TRBJ2-5	12	.	.	CASSSHQETQYF	TGTGCCAGCAGTTCCCATCAAGAGACCCAGTACTTC
TRBV18	TRBJ1-3	16	.	.	CASSPYDGGTGNTIYF	TGTGCCAGCTCACCATACGACGGGGGTACTGGAAACACCATATATTTT
TRBV3-1/TRBV3-2	TRBJ2-7	11	.	.	CASSRAKGQYF	TGTGCCAGCAGCCGGGCGAAGGGGCAGTACTTC
TRBV27	TRBJ2-6	14	.	.	CASTEYSGANVLTF	TGTGCCAGCACTGAGTACTCTGGGGCCAACGTCCTGACTTTC
TRBV14	TRBJ1-1	18	.	.	CASSQVVTAQVSRSEAFF	TGTGCCAGCAGCCAAGTTGTGACCGCTCAGGTTTCTCGCTCTGAAGCTTTCTTT
TRBV7-3	TRBJ1-4	13	.	.	CASSSLDNEKLFF	TGTGCCAGCAGCTCACTTGACAATGAAAAACTGTTTTTT
TRBV25-1	TRBJ1-2	14	once	TRBD1	CASSDGLTGDGYTF	TGTGCCAGCAGCGACGGATTGACAGGGGATGGCTACACCTTC
TRBV5-1	TRBJ2-6	16	few	TRBD1	CASSLGDSSGANVLTF	TGCGCCAGCAGCTTGGGGGACAGCTCTGGGGCCAACGTCCTGACTTTC
TRBV6-5	TRBJ2-5	15	.	TRBD1	CASSHRGASEETQYF	TGTGCCAGCAGCCACAGGGGCGCGTCCGAGGAGACCCAGTACTTC
TRBV6-6	TRBJ1-5	15	.	TRBD1	CASSRPGQADQPQHF	TGTGCCAGCAGCCGACCGGGACAGGCCGATCAGCCCCAGCATTTT
TRBV18	TRBJ2-2	14	.	.	CASSPPTRTGELFF	TGTGCCAGCTCACCACCAACCCGGACCGGGGAGCTGTTTTTT
TRBV5-1	TRBJ2-1	16	.	TRBD2	CASSRKLAGGDNEQFF	TGCGCCAGCAGCCGTAAACTAGCGGGGGGCGACAATGAGCAGTTCTTC
TRBV5-6	TRBJ1-5	16	.	.	CASSAQGWSSNQPQHF	TGTGCCAGCAGCGCACAGGGTTGGTCGAGCAATCAGCCCCAGCATTTT